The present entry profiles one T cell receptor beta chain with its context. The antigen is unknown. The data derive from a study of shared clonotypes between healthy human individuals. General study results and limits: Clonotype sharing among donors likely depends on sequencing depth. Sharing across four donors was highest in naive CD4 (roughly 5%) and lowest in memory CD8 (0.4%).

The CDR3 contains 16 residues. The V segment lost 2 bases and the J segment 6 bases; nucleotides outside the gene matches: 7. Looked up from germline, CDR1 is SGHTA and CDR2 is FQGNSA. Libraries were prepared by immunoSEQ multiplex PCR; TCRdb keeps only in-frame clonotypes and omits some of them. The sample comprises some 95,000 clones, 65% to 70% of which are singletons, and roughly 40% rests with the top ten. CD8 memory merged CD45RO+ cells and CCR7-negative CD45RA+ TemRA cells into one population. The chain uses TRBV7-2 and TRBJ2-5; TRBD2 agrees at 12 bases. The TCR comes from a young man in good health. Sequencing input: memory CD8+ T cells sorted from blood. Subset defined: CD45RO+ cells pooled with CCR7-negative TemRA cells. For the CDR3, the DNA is TGTGCCAGCAGCTTACGACTAGCGGGGGAGGAAAAGACCCAGTACTTC. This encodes CASSLRLAGEEKTQYF.